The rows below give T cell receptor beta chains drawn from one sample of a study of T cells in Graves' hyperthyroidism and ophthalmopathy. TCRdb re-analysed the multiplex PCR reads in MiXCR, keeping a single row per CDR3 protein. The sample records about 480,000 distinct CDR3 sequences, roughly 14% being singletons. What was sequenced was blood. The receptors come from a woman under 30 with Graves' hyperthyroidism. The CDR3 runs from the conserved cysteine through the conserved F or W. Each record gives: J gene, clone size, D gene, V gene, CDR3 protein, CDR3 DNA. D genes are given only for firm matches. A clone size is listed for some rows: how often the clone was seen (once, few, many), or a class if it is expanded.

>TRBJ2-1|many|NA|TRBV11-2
CASSLDPTIVYEQFF
TGTGCCAGCAGCTTAGATCCGACCATCGTCTATGAGCAGTTCTTC
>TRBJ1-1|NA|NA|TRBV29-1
CSVEVSGWSTEAFF
TGCAGCGTTGAAGTCAGCGGTTGGAGCACTGAAGCTTTCTTT
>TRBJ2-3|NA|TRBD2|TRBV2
CASRLAGPTDTQYF
TGTGCCAGCAGATTAGCGGGACCCACAGATACGCAGTATTTT
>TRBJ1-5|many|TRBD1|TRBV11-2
CASSQGVPNQPQHF
TGTGCCAGCAGCCAGGGGGTACCCAATCAGCCCCAGCATTTT
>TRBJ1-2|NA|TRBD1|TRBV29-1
CSVEWRTGRYGYTF
TGCAGCGTTGAATGGAGGACAGGGAGGTATGGCTACACCTTC
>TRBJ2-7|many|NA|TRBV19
CASSIGTGVASYEQYF
TGTGCCAGTAGTATTGGGACGGGGGTCGCCTCCTACGAGCAGTACTTC
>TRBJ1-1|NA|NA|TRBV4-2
CASSPVGNTEAFF
TGTGCCAGCAGCCCAGTGGGGAACACTGAAGCTTTCTTT
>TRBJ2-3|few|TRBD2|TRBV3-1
CASSGGEATSGDTDTQYF
TGTGCCAGCAGCGGCGGCGAAGCAACTAGCGGGGACACAGATACGCAGTATTTT
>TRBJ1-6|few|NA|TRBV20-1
CSARGGRGNSPLHF
TGCAGTGCTAGAGGGGGCAGGGGAAATTCACCCCTCCACTTT
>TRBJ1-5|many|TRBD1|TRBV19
CASSYGTVNQPQHF
TGTGCCAGTAGCTACGGGACAGTAAATCAGCCCCAGCATTTT
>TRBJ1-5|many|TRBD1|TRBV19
CASSTGTGGILRPQHF
TGTGCCAGTAGTACCGGGACAGGGGGTATTCTCCGACCCCAGCATTTT
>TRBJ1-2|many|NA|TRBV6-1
CASSELNYGYTF
TGTGCCAGCAGTGAACTTAACTATGGCTACACCTTC
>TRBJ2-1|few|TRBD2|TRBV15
CATSRTSGIGNEQFF
TGTGCCACCAGCAGGACTAGCGGGATAGGCAATGAGCAGTTCTTC
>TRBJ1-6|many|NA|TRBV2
CASGLPPLHF
TGTGCCAGCGGATTGCCACCCCTCCACTTT
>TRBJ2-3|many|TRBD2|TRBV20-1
CSASLAGTDTQYF
TGCAGTGCGTCACTAGCGGGGACAGATACGCAGTATTTT
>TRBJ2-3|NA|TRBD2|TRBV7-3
CASSLGTRKIDTQYF
TGTGCCAGCAGTTTGGGGACTAGAAAGATAGATACGCAGTATTTT
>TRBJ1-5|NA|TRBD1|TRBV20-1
CSAEGTDDQPQHF
TGCAGTGCTGAAGGGACAGACGATCAGCCCCAGCATTTT
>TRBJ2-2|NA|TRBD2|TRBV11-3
CASSPNRLAGVRTGELFF
TGTGCCAGCAGCCCAAACCGACTAGCGGGAGTGAGGACCGGGGAGCTGTTTTTT
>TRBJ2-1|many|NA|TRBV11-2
CASNPGISYNEQFF
TGTGCCAGCAACCCCGGGATCTCCTACAATGAGCAGTTCTTC
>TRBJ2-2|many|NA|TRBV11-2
CASRTLQGNTGELFF
TGTGCCAGCAGGACACTACAGGGGAACACCGGGGAGCTGTTTTTT
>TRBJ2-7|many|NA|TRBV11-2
CASSSRLVGYEQYF
TGTGCCAGCAGCTCCCGCCTAGTCGGGTACGAGCAGTACTTC
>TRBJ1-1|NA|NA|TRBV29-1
CSAGQTEAFF
TGCAGCGCTGGACAGACTGAAGCTTTCTTT
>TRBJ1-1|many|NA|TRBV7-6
CASSLQLSEPNTEAFF
TGTGCCAGCAGCTTACAGCTGTCCGAACCGAACACTGAAGCTTTCTTT
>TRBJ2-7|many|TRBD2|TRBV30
CAWRALAGRDYEQYF
TGTGCCTGGAGGGCGCTAGCGGGACGGGACTACGAGCAGTACTTC
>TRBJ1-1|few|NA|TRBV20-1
CSATRTAEAFF
TGCAGTGCTACCCGGACGGCTGAAGCTTTCTTT
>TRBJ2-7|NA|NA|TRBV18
CASSRESIGHYEQYF
TGTGCCAGCTCACGGGAGTCAATAGGTCACTACGAGCAGTACTTC
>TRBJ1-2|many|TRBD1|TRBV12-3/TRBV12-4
CASSQPWDRGPYGYTF
TGTGCCAGCAGTCAACCCTGGGACAGGGGGCCCTATGGCTACACCTTC
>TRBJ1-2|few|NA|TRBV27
CASSLSGGYYTF
TGTGCCAGCAGTTTATCGGGGGGATACTACACCTTC
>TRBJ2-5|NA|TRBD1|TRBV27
CASSLYGTELQETQYF
TGTGCCAGCAGTTTATATGGGACAGAACTGCAAGAGACCCAGTACTTC